This T cell receptor (beta chain) is drawn from a study of post-analysis software for immune sequencing data. For the study at large: The disease courses spanned relapsing-remitting, secondary progressive and progressive-relapsing forms of multiple sclerosis. Study-wide results and caveats: Under the F measure, samples that were prepared in one batch clustered strongly together. With TRBV5-6, TRBV5-1 and TRBV20-1 included, five TRBV segments were more frequent in patients than in controls. For normalized Chao1 diversity, multiple sclerosis patients scored significantly lower than controls did.

In its sample, this clonotype was seen a few times. The antigen is unknown. The germline CDR1 and CDR2 sequences are LNHDA and SQIVND (reference sequence). The CDR3 has 11 residues. V lost 3 bases and J lost 12, with 11 bases in between. Unique molecular identifiers were present in the TCR beta cDNA libraries. The source material, roughly 0.85 to 10 million T cells, gave rise to about 520,000 cDNA molecules. Via MiXCR, TCRdb re-called the PCR reads, giving one row per CDR3 protein. This sample yields some 450,000 distinct CDR3 sequences, of which around 40% are seen a single time; over 10% belongs to the top ten.

This TCR derives from a girl between 5 and 17 years old with multiple sclerosis. The sequencing sample was made of blood. The chain recombines TRBV19 with TRBJ1-2, with D possibly TRBD1 on 6 matching bases. The CDR3 bases are TGTGCCAGTAGTATCAAGGGGACACACACCTTC. Translating it yields CASSIKGTHTF.